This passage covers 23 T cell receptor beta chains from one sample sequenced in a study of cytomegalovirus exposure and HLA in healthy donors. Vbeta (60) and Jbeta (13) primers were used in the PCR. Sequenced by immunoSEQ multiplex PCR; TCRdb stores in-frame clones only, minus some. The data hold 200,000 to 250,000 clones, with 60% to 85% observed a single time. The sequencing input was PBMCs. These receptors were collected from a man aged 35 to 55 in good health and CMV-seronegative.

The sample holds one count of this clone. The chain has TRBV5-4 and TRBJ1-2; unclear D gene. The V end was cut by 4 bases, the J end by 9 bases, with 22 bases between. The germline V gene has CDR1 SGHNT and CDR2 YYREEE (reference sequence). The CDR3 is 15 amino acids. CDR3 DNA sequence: TGTGCCAGCAGCCGCGAGGCCAGCTATGGCGCGAGCTACACCTTC. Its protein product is CASSREASYGASYTF.

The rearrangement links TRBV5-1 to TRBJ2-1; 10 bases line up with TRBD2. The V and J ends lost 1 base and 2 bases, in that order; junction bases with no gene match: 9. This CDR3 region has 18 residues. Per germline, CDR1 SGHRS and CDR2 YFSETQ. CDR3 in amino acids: CASSLFSSGGSTYNEQFF. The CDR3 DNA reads TGCGCCAGCAGCTTGTTCTCTAGCGGGGGCAGCACCTACAATGAGCAGTTCTTC.

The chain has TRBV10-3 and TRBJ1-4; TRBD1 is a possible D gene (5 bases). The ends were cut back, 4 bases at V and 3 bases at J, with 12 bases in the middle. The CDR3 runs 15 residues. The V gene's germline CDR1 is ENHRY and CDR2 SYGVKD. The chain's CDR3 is CAISAGGIANEKLFF. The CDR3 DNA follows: TGTGCCATCAGTGCCGGGGGGATAGCTAATGAAAAACTGTTTTTT.

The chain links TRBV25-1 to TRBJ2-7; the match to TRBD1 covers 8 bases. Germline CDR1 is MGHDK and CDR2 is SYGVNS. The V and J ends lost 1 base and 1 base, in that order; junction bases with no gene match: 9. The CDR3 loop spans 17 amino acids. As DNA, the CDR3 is TGTGCCAGCAGTGAATTAGGACAGGGCCCCAAATCCTACGAGCAGTACTTC. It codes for CASSELGQGPKSYEQYF.

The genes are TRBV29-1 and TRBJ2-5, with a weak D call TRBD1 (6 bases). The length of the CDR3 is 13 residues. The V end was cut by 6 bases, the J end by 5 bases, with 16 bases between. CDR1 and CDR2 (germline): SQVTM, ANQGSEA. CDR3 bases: TGCAGCGTCGACCTGACAGGCGGGGAGACCCAGTACTTC. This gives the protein CSVDLTGGETQYF.

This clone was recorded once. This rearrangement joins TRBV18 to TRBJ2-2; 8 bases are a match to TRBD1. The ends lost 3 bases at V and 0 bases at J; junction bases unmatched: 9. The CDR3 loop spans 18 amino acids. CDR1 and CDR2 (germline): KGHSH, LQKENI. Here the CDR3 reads CASSPLDRVIANTGELFF. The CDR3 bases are TGTGCCAGCTCACCCCTGGACAGGGTCATCGCGAACACCGGGGAGCTGTTTTTT.

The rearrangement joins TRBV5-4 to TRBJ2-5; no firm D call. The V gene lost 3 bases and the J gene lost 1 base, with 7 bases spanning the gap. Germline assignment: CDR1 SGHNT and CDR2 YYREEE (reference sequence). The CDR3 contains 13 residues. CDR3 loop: CASSWSAQETQYF. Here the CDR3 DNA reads TGTGCCAGCAGCTGGAGCGCCCAAGAGACCCAGTACTTC.

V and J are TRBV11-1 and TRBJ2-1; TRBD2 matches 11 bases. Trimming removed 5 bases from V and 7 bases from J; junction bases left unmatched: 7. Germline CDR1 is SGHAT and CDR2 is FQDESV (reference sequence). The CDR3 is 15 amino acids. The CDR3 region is CASSTSGRSENEQFF. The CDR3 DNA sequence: TGTGCCAGCAGCACTAGCGGGAGATCGGAAAATGAGCAGTTCTTC.

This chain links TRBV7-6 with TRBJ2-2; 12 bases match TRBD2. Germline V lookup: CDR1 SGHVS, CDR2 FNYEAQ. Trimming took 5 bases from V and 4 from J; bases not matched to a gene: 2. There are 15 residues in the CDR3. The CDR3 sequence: CASSRTSGITGELFF. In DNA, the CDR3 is TGTGCCAGCAGCCGGACTAGCGGGATCACCGGGGAGCTGTTTTTT.

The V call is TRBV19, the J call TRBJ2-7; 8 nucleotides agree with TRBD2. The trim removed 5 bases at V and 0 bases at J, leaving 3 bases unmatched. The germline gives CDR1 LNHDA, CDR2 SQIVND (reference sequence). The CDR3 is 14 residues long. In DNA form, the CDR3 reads TGTGCCAGTAGTCGGGCGGGGGGCTCCTACGAGCAGTACTTC. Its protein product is CASSRAGGSYEQYF. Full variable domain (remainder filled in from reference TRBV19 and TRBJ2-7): DGGITQSPKYLFRKEGQNVTLSCEQNLNHDAMYWYRQDPGQGLRLIYYSQIVNDFQKGDIAEGYSVSREKKESFPLTVTSAQKNPTAFYLCASSRAGGSYEQYFGPGTRLTVT.

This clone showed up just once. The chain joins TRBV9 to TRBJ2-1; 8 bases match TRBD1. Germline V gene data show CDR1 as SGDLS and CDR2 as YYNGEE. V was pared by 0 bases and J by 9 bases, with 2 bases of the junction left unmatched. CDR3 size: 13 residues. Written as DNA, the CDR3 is TGTGCCAGCAGCGTAGAACAGGGGGGTGAGCAGTTCTTC. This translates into CASSVEQGGEQFF.

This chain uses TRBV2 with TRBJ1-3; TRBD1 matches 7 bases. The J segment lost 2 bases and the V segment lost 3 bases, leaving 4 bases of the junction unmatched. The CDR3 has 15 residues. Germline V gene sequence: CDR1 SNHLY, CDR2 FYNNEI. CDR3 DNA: TGTGCCAGCAGTGAGGAGGGGGCTACTGGAAACACCATATATTTT. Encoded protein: CASSEEGATGNTIYF.

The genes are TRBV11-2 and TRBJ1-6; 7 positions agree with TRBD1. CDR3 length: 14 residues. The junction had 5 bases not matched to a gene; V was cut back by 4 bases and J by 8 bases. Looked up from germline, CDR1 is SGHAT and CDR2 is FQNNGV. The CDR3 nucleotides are TGTGCCAGCAGCTCTATCCAGGGGGATTCACCCCTCCACTTT. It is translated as CASSSIQGDSPLHF.

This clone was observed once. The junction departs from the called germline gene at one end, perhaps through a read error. Here the CDR3 DNA reads TGTTCCAGCAGCTTAGAAGGGAGCTCCTACGAGCAGTACTTC. It translates to CSSSLEGSSYEQYF. The V call is TRBV7-9, the J call TRBJ2-7; a weak D match, TRBD2 (5 bases). CDR1 and CDR2 from the germline V gene are SEHNR and FQNEAQ (reference sequence). This CDR3 spans 14 amino acids. Variable domain in full (rest from reference TRBV7-9 and TRBJ2-7): DTGVSQNPRHKITKRGQNVTFRCDPISEHNRLYWYRQTLGQGPEFLTYFQNEAQLEKSRLLSDRFSAERPKGSFSTLEIQRTEQGDSAMYLCSSSLEGSSYEQYFGPGTRLTVT.

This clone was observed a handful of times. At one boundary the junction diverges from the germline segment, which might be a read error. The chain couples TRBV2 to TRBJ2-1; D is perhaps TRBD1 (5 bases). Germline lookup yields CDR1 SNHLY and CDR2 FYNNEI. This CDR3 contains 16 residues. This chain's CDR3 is CASREGPWGAYNEQFF. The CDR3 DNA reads TGTGCCAGCAGGGAAGGACCCTGGGGCGCCTACAATGAGCAGTTCTTC.

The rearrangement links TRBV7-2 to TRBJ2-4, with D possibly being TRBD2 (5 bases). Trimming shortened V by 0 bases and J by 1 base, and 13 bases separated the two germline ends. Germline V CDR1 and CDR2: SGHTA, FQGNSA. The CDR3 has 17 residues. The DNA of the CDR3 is TGTGCCAGCAGCTTAGCGCGCGGGCCGGGGGCCAAAAACATTCAGTACTTC. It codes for CASSLARGPGAKNIQYF.

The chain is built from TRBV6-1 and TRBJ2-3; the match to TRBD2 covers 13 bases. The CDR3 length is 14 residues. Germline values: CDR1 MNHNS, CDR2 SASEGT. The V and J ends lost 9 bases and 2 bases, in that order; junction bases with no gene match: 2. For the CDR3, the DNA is TGTGCCAGTGGACTAGCGGGGGCCACAGATACGCAGTATTTT. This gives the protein CASGLAGATDTQYF.

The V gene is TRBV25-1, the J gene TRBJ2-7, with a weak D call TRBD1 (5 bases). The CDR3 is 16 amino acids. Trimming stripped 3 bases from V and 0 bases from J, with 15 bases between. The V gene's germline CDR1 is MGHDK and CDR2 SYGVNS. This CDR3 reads CASSDKTAGTSYEQYF. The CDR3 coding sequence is TGTGCCAGCAGTGACAAGACAGCCGGAACCTCCTACGAGCAGTACTTC.

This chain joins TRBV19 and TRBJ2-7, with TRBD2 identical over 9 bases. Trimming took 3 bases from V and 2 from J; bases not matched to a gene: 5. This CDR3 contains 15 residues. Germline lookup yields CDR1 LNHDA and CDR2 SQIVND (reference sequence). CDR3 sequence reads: CASSIASGTPYEQYF. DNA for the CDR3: TGTGCCAGTAGTATCGCTAGCGGGACGCCCTACGAGCAGTACTTC.

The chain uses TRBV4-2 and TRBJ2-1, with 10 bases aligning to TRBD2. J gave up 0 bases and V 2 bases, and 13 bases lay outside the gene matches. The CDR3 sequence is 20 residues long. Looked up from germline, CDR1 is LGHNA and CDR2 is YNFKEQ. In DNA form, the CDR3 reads TGTGCCAGCAGCCAATACGAGACTAGCGGGCTTGATCTCTCCTACAATGAGCAGTTCTTC. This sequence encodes CASSQYETSGLDLSYNEQFF.

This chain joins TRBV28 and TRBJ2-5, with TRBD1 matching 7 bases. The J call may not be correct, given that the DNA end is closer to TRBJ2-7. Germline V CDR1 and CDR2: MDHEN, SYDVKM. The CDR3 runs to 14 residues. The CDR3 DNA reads TGTGCCAGCGCCCCAGGGCAGGGGGCCTACGAGCAGTACTTC. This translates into CASAPGQGAYEQYF.

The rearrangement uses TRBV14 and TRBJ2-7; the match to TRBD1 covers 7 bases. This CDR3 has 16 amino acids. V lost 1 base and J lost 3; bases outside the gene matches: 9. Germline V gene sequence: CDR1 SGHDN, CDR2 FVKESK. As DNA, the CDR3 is TGTGCCAGCAGCCAAGGTCAGTCCACAGGGGTCTACGAGCAGTACTTC. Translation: CASSQGQSTGVYEQYF.

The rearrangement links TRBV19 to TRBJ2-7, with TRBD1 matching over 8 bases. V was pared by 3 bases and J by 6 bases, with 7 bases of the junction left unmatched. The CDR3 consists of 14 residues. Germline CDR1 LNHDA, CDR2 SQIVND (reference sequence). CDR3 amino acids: CASSISRGLGEQYF. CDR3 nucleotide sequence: TGTGCCAGTAGTATCAGCAGGGGGCTTGGCGAGCAGTACTTC.